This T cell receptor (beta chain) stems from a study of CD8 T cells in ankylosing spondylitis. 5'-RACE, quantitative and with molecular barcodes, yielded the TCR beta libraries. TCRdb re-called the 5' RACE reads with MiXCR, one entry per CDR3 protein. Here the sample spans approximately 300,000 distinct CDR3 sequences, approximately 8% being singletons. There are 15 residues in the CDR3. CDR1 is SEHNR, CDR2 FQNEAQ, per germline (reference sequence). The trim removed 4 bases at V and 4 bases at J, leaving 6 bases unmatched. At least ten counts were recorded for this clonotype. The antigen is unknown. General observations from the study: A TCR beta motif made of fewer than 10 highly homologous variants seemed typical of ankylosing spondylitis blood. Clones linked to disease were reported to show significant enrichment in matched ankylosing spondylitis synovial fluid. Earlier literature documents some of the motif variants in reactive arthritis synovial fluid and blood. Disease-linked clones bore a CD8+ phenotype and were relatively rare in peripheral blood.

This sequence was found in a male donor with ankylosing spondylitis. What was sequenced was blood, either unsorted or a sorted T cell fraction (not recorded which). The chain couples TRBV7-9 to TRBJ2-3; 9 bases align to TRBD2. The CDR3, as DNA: TGTGCCAGCAGCTCACAGCGGGAGGCTCCAGATACGCAGTATTTT. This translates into CASSSQREAPDTQYF.